Below, one TCR beta chain is given with its context. The data originate from a study of blood T cells in healthy people across ages. V was trimmed by 2 bases and J by 12 bases, leaving 14 bases between them. CDR3 length: 13 residues. Germline V gene sequence: CDR1 MGHRA, CDR2 YSYEKL. The use of a sample-barcoded 5' primer and a J-beta primer mix characterized a second PCR of about 7 to 12 cycles. Each cDNA molecule carried a tag from a template-switch adaptor that contained 12 random nucleotides. Each sample yielded at least 3 million CDR3-containing paired-end reads. Each CDR3 protein gets one entry after TCRdb re-called the 5' RACE reads with MiXCR. The repertoire holds roughly 700,000 distinct CDR3 sequences, with about 52% as singletons. Ranging in age from about 6 to 95, the donors were healthy Caucasian individuals from Russia.

The sequence was obtained from a woman in her sixties in good health. The sequenced sample was blood. The V call is TRBV4-1, the J call TRBJ2-1; D is possibly TRBD2 (7 bases). CDR3 DNA sequence: TGCGCCAGCAGCCAAATTCTGGGGGGGCGGCAGTTCTTC. Encoded protein: CASSQILGGRQFF.